This note documents a single T cell receptor (beta chain) sequence. Its antigen is unidentified. The sample is drawn from a study of OX40 agonist ivuxolimab in advanced cancers. The wider study: Earlier anti-PD-1, anti-PD-L1 or anti-CTLA-4 therapy was permitted; about 38% had received some.

General observations from the study: CD8+ T cells were the subset that, on average, had more expanded clones than CD4+. Among the least clonally expanded were partial responders at 0.1-3.0 mg/kg.

The V end lost 5 bases, the J end lost 8 bases, and 18 bases lay between the germline ends. Per the germline V gene, CDR1 is MNHEY and CDR2 is SMNVEV (reference sequence). This CDR3 contains 14 residues. Method: immunoSEQ multiplex PCR; TCRdb's copy keeps in-frame clones and lacks some. This table holds 62,000 or so clones, roughly four fifths found once. This chain connects TRBV27 to TRBJ1-2, with D possibly TRBD1 on 5 matching bases. This TCR was recovered from an adult with an advanced solid tumor such as melanoma, head and neck, liver or kidney cancer. The sample in question was CD4+ or CD8+ T cells sorted from blood, obtained in a trial of the OX40 agonist ivuxolimab. CDR3 protein: CASSRTGAIQGYTF. The CDR3 nucleotides read TGTGCCAGCAGTAGAACCGGGGCCATACAGGGCTACACCTTC.